This T cell receptor beta chain was profiled in a study of CD8 T cells in ankylosing spondylitis. Study results and caveats: Fewer than 10 highly homologous variants made up a TCR beta motif that seemed to typify ankylosing spondylitis blood. The authors reported significant enrichment of disease-linked clones in matched ankylosing spondylitis synovial fluid.

The table lists this clonotype with many counts. Its antigen is not identified. In germline, CDR1 is SGDLS, CDR2 YYNGEE. V shed 0 bases and J 4 bases; nucleotides not matched to a gene: 6. The CDR3 runs 16 residues. TCRdb redid the calling of the 5' RACE reads with MiXCR, one entry per CDR3 protein. The sample lists roughly 42,000 distinct CDR3 sequences; 2.5% to 3.5% were seen once. This receptor was identified in a male donor with ankylosing spondylitis or in good health (not recorded which). The chain uses TRBV9 and TRBJ2-5; 10 nucleotides align to TRBD1. Source material: blood, either unsorted or a sorted T cell fraction (not recorded which). The DNA for the CDR3 is TGTGCCAGCAGCGTAGTCCCGACAGGGGGCGGAGAGACCCAGTACTTC. Its protein is CASSVVPTGGGETQYF.